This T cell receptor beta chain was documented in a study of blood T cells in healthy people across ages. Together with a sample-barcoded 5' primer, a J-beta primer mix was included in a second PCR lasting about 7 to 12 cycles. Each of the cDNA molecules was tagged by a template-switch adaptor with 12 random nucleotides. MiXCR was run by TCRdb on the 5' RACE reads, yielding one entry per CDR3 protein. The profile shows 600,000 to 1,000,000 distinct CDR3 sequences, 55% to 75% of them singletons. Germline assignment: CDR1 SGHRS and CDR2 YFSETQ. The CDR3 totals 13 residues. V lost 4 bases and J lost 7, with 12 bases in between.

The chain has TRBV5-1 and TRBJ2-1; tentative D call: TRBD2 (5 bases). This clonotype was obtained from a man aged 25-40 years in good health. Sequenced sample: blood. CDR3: CASSPTGKNEQFF. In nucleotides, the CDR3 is TGCGCCAGCAGCCCGACGGGAAAAAATGAGCAGTTCTTC.